This paragraph reports one T cell receptor beta chain. Primers for the PCR totalled 60 Vbeta and 13 Jbeta. TCRdb's copy holds only in-frame clones and misses some; the assay was immunoSEQ multiplex PCR. The table includes some 77,000 clones, approximately 80% detected once. This record comes from a study of cytomegalovirus exposure and HLA in healthy donors. Background on the study: An early release of data contained approximately 80 million unique TCRs, which came from HLA-typed donors.

Germline V gives CDR1 LGHNA, CDR2 YNFKEQ. This CDR3 comprises 16 residues. What was sequenced was PBMCs. This TCR was sampled from a man in his fifties or sixties in good health and CMV-seropositive. This sequence joins TRBV4-2 and TRBJ2-5; TRBD2 aligns across 10 bases. The DNA end favors TRBJ2-7, so the J call may be wrong. CDR3 in DNA: TGTGCCAGCAGCCAAGTCGGACTAGCGGACTCCTACGAGCAGTACTTC. Translated: CASSQVGLADSYEQYF.